Each of the 27 T cell receptor beta chains below was sequenced from the same sample in a study of shared clonotypes between healthy human individuals. Assay: immunoSEQ multiplex PCR; the TCRdb copy retains only in-frame clones and omits some. The sample lists around 1.9 million clones, more than 85% occurring once. Terminally differentiated effector memory CD45RA+ cells were excluded from the naive CD8 cells, which were CD45RO-negative and positively selected for CCR7. The sample taken for sequencing was naive CD8+ T cells from PBMCs. All receptors derive from a young man in good health. Some clones in this sample may be carry-over from other donors' samples.

The V call is TRBV6-1, the J call TRBJ2-5; no clear D. CDR3 length: 12 residues. The V end lost 6 bases, the J end lost 3 bases, and 8 bases lay between the germline ends. The V gene's germline CDR1 is MNHNS and CDR2 SASEGT. The DNA of the CDR3 is TGTGCCAGCAGGGCACCCAAAGAGACCCAGTACTTC. Amino acid sequence: CASRAPKETQYF.

This sequence joins TRBV27 and TRBJ1-1, with D unclear. CDR1 MNHEY and CDR2 SMNVEV come from the germline V gene (reference sequence). This CDR3 is built from 13 residues. V lost 4 bases to trimming and J lost 8 bases, with 14 bases between them. In nucleotides, the CDR3 is TGTGCCAGCAGTTCCTTCGTGCTGGACGAAGCTTTCTTT. Amino acid sequence: CASSSFVLDEAFF.

The V and J genes are TRBV7-9 and TRBJ1-2; D not certain. The CDR3 runs 12 residues. The germline CDR1 and CDR2 sequences are SEHNR and FQNEAQ (reference sequence). Trimming cost V 5 bases and J 10 bases, with 14 bases left between them. CDR3 loop: CASSRKIRTYTF. CDR3 nucleotides: TGTGCCAGCAGCCGCAAAATTAGAACCTACACCTTC.

Here the CDR3 DNA reads TGTGCCAGCAGTTCGGGACTAGCGGAGGGGGAGACCCAGTACTTC. Translated: CASSSGLAEGETQYF. The rearrangement joins TRBV27 to TRBJ2-5, with 11 bases that match TRBD2. J was trimmed by 5 bases and V by 4 bases; bases with no gene match: 6. This CDR3 is built from 15 residues. CDR1 and CDR2 (germline): MNHEY, SMNVEV (reference sequence).

The rearrangement links TRBV4-1 to TRBJ1-1; D gene ambiguous. This CDR3 has 16 residues. CDR1 is MGHRA, CDR2 YSYEKL, per germline. Trimming cost V 4 bases and J 0 bases, with 15 bases left between them. Written as DNA, the CDR3 is TGCGCCAGCAGCCCCGGACCAAAGGGCATGAACACTGAAGCTTTCTTT. It yields the protein CASSPGPKGMNTEAFF.

The V gene is TRBV6-1, the J gene TRBJ2-5; possibly TRBD1 for D (6 bases). The CDR3 spans 16 residues. Between the trimmed V and J ends, which lost 4 bases and 2 bases, there was a span of 17 bases. The germline CDR1 and CDR2 sequences are MNHNS and SASEGT. The CDR3 region has the DNA TGTGCCAGCAGTGGATTCGGGACACCGACTCAAGAGACCCAGTACTTC. Translation gives CASSGFGTPTQETQYF.

CDR3 nucleotide sequence: TGTGCCAGCAGCCAGACAACTAACTATGGCTACACCTTC. Encoded protein: CASSQTTNYGYTF. The chain is built from TRBV16 and TRBJ1-2; D is unclear. The CDR3 loop spans 13 amino acids. Germline V gene lookup returns CDR1 KGHSY and CDR2 FQNENV. Trimming removed 3 bases at V and 0 bases at J, with 5 bases between.

Regarding this clone: Other DNA sequences in this sample translate to the same CDR3. This chain uses TRBV4-1 with TRBJ1-3; TRBD1 is a possible D gene (5 bases). The CDR3 totals 15 residues. The V end lost 1 base, the J end lost 4 bases, and 11 bases lay between the germline ends. Germline values: CDR1 MGHRA, CDR2 YSYEKL. CDR3 DNA: TGCGCCAGCAGCCAAGTAGGAGGGGTCGGAAACACCATATATTTT. Protein: CASSQVGGVGNTIYF.

The genes are TRBV29-1 and TRBJ2-7; possibly TRBD1 for D (6 bases). Per the germline V gene, CDR1 is SQVTM and CDR2 is ANQGSEA. Trimming stripped 6 bases from V and 0 bases from J, with 18 bases between. CDR3 size: 15 residues. CDR3 coding DNA: TGCAGCGTCGAATTAACAGGGACCCCCTCCTACGAGCAGTACTTC. Its translation is CSVELTGTPSYEQYF.

This chain links TRBV19 with TRBJ2-7; D is tentatively TRBD1 or TRBD2 (6 bases each). The CDR3 has 15 amino acids. Germline loops: CDR1 LNHDA, CDR2 SQIVND (reference sequence). Trimming took off 6 bases at V and 6 bases at J, with 21 bases between the two ends. The CDR3 loop is CASSSEGGGTVEQYF. Written as DNA, the CDR3 is TGTGCCAGTAGCTCCGAGGGGGGTGGGACGGTCGAGCAGTACTTC.

V usage is TRBV4-1 and J usage is TRBJ2-1, with 9 bases matching TRBD2. J lost 8 bases, V lost 4 bases, and 9 bases had no gene match. Germline-derived CDR1 and CDR2 are MGHRA and YSYEKL. This CDR3 has 15 amino acids. The CDR3 region has the DNA TGCGCCAGCAGCCGACCCAGTAGCGGGAGAGATGAGCAGTTCTTC. It yields the protein CASSRPSSGRDEQFF.

This clone appeared a few times. V is TRBV27 and J is TRBJ1-1; no clear D gene. CDR1 is MNHEY, CDR2 SMNVEV, per germline (reference sequence). The CDR3 has 14 amino acids. Between the trimmed V and J ends, which lost 4 bases and 6 bases, there was a span of 15 bases. This chain's CDR3 is CASSSRYPSPEAFF. As DNA, the CDR3 is TGTGCCAGCAGTTCTCGCTATCCTAGCCCTGAAGCTTTCTTT.

This clone was observed a single time. The V gene is TRBV5-6, the J gene TRBJ2-1; 9 nucleotides match TRBD2. Germline CDR1 is SGHDT and CDR2 is YYEEEE. The CDR3 spans 16 residues. The V gene end was trimmed by 6 bases and the J gene end by 0 bases; junction bases not matched to a gene: 7. The CDR3 DNA follows: TGTGCCAGCATCCTAGCGGGAAGCCTCTCCTACAATGAGCAGTTCTTC. Translation: CASILAGSLSYNEQFF.

The rearrangement joins TRBV5-1 to TRBJ2-1; 13 bases align to TRBD2. The length of the CDR3 is 18 residues. V lost 4 bases and J lost 8; bases outside the gene matches: 15. Germline V lookup: CDR1 SGHRS, CDR2 YFSETQ. The CDR3 loop is CASSGGLAGLLWGHEQFF. Here the CDR3 DNA reads TGCGCCAGCAGCGGGGGACTAGCGGGACTCCTCTGGGGTCATGAGCAGTTCTTC.

V usage is TRBV11-3 and J usage is TRBJ2-1; 7 nucleotides align to TRBD2. V trimming: 2 bases; J trimming: 1 base; junction bases outside the gene matches: 5. CDR3 length equals 16 residues. Germline V lookup: CDR1 SGHNT, CDR2 YENEEA. CDR3 nucleotides: TGTGCCAGCAGCTTAAGGGAGGGCCCATCCTACAATGAGCAGTTCTTC. It codes for CASSLREGPSYNEQFF. The variable domain in full, with the rest retrieved from reference TRBV11-3 and TRBJ2-1, is EAGVVQSPRYKIIEKKQPVAFWCNPISGHNTLYWYLQNLGQGPELLIRYENEEAVDDSQLPKDRFSAERLKGVDSTLKIQPAELGDSAVYLCASSLREGPSYNEQFFGPGTRLTVL.

This chain joins TRBV11-1 and TRBJ2-1; the D is unclear. Deletions cut 4 bases from V and 9 bases from J, with 13 bases between. Germline CDR1 is SGHAT and CDR2 is FQDESV (reference sequence). The CDR3 length is 13 residues. The CDR3 region has the DNA TGTGCCAGCAGCTCTGACCTGGCGAGTGAGCAGTTCTTC. Translated: CASSSDLASEQFF.

This rearrangement joins TRBV9 to TRBJ2-1; perhaps D is TRBD1 or TRBD2 (5 bases each). Per germline, CDR1 SGDLS and CDR2 YYNGEE. This CDR3 comprises 13 residues. Trimming pared 4 bases from V and 9 bases from J, leaving 14 bases between. CDR3 protein: CASSQVEGLEQFF. The CDR3 DNA is TGTGCCAGCAGCCAAGTAGAGGGGCTTGAGCAGTTCTTC.

CDR3: CASSLGRDEQFF. The CDR3 DNA sequence: TGTGCCAGCAGCTTAGGGAGGGATGAGCAGTTCTTC. The gene calls are TRBV7-8 and TRBJ2-1; a possible D gene is TRBD2 (6 bases). The V gene lost 1 base and the J gene lost 8 bases, with 6 bases spanning the gap. Germline V CDR1 and CDR2: SGHVS, FQNEAQ. The CDR3 covers 12 residues.

On this clone: This CDR3 is also generated by other DNA sequences in the sample. This chain connects TRBV5-6 to TRBJ2-7, with 7 bases identical to TRBD1. This CDR3 has 14 amino acids. Looked up from germline, CDR1 is SGHDT and CDR2 is YYEEEE. V was pared by 2 bases and J by 1 base, with 3 bases of the junction left unmatched. CDR3 in DNA: TGTGCCAGCAGCTTTGGGGACAGTTCCTACGAGCAGTACTTC. It codes for CASSFGDSSYEQYF.

The V gene is TRBV9, the J gene TRBJ2-2; D call uncertain. The ends were cut back, 3 bases at V and 2 bases at J, with 14 bases in the middle. The CDR3 is made up of 16 amino acids. CDR1 is SGDLS, CDR2 YYNGEE, per germline. The CDR3 DNA is TGTGCCAGCAGCGCTCACCGGACGCATAACACCGGGGAGCTGTTTTTT. As protein: CASSAHRTHNTGELFF.

The chain couples TRBV9 to TRBJ2-6, with D perhaps given as TRBD1 or TRBD2 (5 bases each). V dropped 2 bases and J dropped 7 bases, with 16 bases sitting between them. The CDR3 spans 16 residues. The V gene's germline CDR1 is SGDLS and CDR2 YYNGEE. The CDR3 bases are TGTGCCAGCAGCGTCGACCGGGACCGTGGTGCCAACGTCCTGACTTTC. Residues: CASSVDRDRGANVLTF.

This clone was observed once. The chain employs TRBV7-3 and TRBJ2-3; 7 bases fit TRBD2. The germline V gene encodes CDR1 SGHTA and CDR2 FQGTGA. The CDR3 has 18 residues. V lost 1 base to trimming and J lost 2 bases; unmatched junction nucleotides: 12. CDR3 region: CASSLMGGGGSDTDTQYF. The CDR3 DNA is TGTGCCAGCAGCTTAATGGGTGGCGGCGGGAGCGACACAGATACGCAGTATTTT. Together with reference TRBV7-3 and TRBJ2-3, the CDR3 gives the full variable domain: GAGVSQTPSNKVTEKGKYVELRCDPISGHTALYWYRQSLGQGPEFLIYFQGTGAADDSGLPNDRFFAVRPEGSVSTLKIQRTERGDSAVYLCASSLMGGGGSDTDTQYFGPGTRLTVL.

In this sample, this clone turned up once. V and J are TRBV2 and TRBJ2-1; perhaps TRBD1 as D (6 bases). Trimming removed 1 base from V and 4 bases from J, with 11 bases in between. Germline CDR1 is SNHLY and CDR2 is FYNNEI. This CDR3 is built from 15 residues. As DNA, the CDR3 is TGTGCCAGCAGTGAAGTCAGGGGCGATTACAATGAGCAGTTCTTC. It encodes CASSEVRGDYNEQFF.

This clone is a singleton in its sample. The chain uses TRBV6-5 and TRBJ1-1; D gene ambiguous. The CDR3 is made up of 11 amino acids. Germline V CDR1 and CDR2: MNHEY, SVGAGI. V was cut by 8 bases and J by 4 bases, with 8 bases left in between. The CDR3 coding sequence is TGTGCCAGCGGCTGGGGCACTGAAGCTTTCTTT. As protein: CASGWGTEAFF.

J is TRBJ1-2 and V is TRBV4-3, with 7 bases aligning to TRBD1. Germline V gene lookup returns CDR1 LGHNA and CDR2 YSLEER. V was pared by 3 bases and J by 4 bases, with 8 bases of the junction left unmatched. This CDR3 comprises 15 residues. The CDR3 region has the DNA TGCGCCAGCAGCCAGTACCTTACAGGGGTCTATGGCTACACCTTC. Protein product: CASSQYLTGVYGYTF.

This clone has only one observation. The chain combines TRBV7-9 with TRBJ1-1, with D tentatively TRBD1 (5 bases). Germline lookup yields CDR1 SEHNR and CDR2 FQNEAQ (reference sequence). This CDR3 comprises 13 residues. The V gene lost 5 bases and the J gene lost 8 bases, with 15 bases spanning the gap. The CDR3 DNA reads as TGTGCCAGCAGCCCGGACCCCGGGACGGAAGCTTTCTTT. Amino acids: CASSPDPGTEAFF.

This clone has just one count. This chain connects TRBV7-9 to TRBJ1-1; D is possibly TRBD1 (6 bases). Per the germline V gene, CDR1 is SEHNR and CDR2 is FQNEAQ (reference sequence). The CDR3 covers 16 residues. V gave up 1 base and J gave up 1 base, with 13 bases separating them. CDR3 protein: CASSLGGPLWNTEAFF. DNA of the CDR3: TGTGCCAGCAGCTTAGGGGGGCCTCTATGGAACACTGAAGCTTTCTTT.